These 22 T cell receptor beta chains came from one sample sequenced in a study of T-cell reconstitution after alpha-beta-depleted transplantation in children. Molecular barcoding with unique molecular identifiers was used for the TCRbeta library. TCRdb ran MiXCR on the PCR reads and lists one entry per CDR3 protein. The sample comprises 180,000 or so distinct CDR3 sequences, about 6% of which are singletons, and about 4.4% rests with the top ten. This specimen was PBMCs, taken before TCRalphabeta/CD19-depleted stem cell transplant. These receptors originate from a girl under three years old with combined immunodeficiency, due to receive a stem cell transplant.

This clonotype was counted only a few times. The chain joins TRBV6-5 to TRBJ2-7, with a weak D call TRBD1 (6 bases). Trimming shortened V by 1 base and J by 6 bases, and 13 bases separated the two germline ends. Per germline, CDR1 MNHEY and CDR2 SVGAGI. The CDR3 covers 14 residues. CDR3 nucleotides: TGTGCCAGCAGTTACTATAGTGGACAGATCGAGCAGTACTTC. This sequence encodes CASSYYSGQIEQYF.

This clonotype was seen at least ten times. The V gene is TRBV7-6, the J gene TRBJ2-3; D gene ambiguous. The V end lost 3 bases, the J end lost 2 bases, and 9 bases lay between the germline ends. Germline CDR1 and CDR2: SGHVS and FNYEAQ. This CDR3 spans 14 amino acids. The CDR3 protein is CASSFLALTDTQYF. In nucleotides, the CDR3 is TGTGCCAGCAGCTTTTTAGCCCTCACAGATACGCAGTATTTT.

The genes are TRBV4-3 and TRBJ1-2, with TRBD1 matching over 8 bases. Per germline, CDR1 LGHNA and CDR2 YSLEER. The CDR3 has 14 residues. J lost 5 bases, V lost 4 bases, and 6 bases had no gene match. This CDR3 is CASSRLGQAYGYTF. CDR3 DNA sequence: TGCGCCAGCAGCCGGCTGGGACAGGCTTATGGCTACACCTTC.

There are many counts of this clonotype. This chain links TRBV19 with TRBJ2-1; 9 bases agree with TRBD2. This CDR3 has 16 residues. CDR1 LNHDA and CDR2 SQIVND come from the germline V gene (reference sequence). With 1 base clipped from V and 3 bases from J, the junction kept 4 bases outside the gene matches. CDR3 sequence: CASSIGLAELYNEQFF. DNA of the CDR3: TGTGCCAGTAGTATAGGACTAGCGGAGCTCTACAATGAGCAGTTCTTC.

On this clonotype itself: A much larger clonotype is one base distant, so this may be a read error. CDR3 residues: CASSYSACGGDEQYF. CDR3 sequence (DNA): TGTGCCAGCAGTTACTCGGCTTGCGGTGGAGACGAGCAGTACTTC. The chain is built from TRBV6-2 or TRBV6-3 and TRBJ2-7, with D unclear. Trimming removed 0 bases at V and 5 bases at J, with 14 bases between. This CDR3 is 15 amino acids long. Germline values: CDR1 MNHEY, CDR2 SVGEGT.

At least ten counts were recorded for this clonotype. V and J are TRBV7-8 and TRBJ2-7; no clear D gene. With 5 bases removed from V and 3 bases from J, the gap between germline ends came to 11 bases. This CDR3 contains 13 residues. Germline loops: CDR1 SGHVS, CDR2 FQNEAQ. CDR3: CASSASSGYEQYF. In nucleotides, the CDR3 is TGTGCCAGCAGCGCTAGTTCGGGCTACGAGCAGTACTTC.

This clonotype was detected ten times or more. In DNA, the CDR3 is TGTGCCAGCGTTCTGCAGGGACTCATGTCACCCCTCCACTTT. Translating gives CASVLQGLMSPLHF. The chain carries TRBV28 and TRBJ1-6; D may be TRBD1 (5 bases). This CDR3 is 14 amino acids long. From germline, CDR1 is MDHEN and CDR2 SYDVKM. V lost 8 bases to trimming and J lost 10 bases, with 18 bases between them.

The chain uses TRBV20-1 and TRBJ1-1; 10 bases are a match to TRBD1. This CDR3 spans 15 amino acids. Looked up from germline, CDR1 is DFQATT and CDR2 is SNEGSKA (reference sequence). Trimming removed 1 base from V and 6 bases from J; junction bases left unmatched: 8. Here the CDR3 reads CSARGLTGGRSEAFF. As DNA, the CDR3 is TGCAGTGCTAGAGGCCTGACAGGGGGCAGGTCTGAAGCTTTCTTT.

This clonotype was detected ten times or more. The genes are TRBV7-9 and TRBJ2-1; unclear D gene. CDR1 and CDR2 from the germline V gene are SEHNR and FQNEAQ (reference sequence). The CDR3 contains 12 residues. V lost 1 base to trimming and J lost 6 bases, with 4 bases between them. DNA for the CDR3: TGTGCCAGCAGCTTAGATGCCAATGAGCAGTTCTTC. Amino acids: CASSLDANEQFF.

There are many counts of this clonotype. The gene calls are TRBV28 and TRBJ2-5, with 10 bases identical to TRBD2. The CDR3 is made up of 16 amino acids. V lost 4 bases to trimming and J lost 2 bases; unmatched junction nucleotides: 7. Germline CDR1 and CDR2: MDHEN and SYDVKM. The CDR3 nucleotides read TGTGCCAGCAGTTCTTGGGGGACTAGCGTACAAGAGACCCAGTACTTC. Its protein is CASSSWGTSVQETQYF.

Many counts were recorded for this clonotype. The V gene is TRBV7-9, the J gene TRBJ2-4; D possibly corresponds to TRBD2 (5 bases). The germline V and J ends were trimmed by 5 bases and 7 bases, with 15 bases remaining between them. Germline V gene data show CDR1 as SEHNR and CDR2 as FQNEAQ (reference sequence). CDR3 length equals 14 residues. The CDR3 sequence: CASSQTTDFNIQYF. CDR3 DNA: TGTGCCAGCAGCCAGACTACAGACTTCAACATTCAGTACTTC.

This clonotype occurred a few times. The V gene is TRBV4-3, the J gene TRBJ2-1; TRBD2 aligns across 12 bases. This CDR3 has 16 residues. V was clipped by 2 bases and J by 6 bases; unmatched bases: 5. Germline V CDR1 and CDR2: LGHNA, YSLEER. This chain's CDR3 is CASSQRLAGEGNEQFF. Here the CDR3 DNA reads TGCGCCAGCAGCCAAAGACTAGCGGGAGAGGGCAATGAGCAGTTCTTC.

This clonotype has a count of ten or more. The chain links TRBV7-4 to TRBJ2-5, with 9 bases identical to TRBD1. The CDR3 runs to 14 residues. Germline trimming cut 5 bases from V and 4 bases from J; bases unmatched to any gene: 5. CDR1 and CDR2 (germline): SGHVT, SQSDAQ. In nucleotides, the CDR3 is TGTGCCAGCAGCCGAGGACAGGGGCCAGAGACCCAGTACTTC. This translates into CASSRGQGPETQYF.

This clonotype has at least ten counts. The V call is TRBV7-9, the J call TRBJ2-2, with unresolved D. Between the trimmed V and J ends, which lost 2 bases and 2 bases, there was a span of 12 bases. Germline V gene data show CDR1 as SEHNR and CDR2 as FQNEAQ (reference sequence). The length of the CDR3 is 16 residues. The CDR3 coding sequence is TGTGCCAGCAGCTTATTGGTCCGCGCCAACACCGGGGAGCTGTTTTTT. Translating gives CASSLLVRANTGELFF.

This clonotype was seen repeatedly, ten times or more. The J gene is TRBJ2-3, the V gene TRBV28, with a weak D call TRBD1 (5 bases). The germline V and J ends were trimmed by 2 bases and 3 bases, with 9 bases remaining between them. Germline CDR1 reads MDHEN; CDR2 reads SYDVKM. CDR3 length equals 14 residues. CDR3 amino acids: CASSLTGKTDTQYF. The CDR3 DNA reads TGTGCCAGCAGTTTAACAGGAAAGACAGATACGCAGTATTTT.

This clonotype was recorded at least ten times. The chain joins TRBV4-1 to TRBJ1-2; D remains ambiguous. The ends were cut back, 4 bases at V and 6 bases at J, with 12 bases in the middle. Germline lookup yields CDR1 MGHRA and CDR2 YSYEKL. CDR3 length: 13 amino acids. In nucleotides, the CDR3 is TGCGCCAGCAGCCTCCACAGAATCGATGGCTACACCTTC. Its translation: CASSLHRIDGYTF.

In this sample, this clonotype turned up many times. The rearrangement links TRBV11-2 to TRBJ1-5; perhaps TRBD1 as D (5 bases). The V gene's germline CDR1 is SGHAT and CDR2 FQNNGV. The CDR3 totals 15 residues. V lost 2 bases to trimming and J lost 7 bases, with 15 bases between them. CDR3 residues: CASSLMAGTQQPQHF. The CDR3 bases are TGTGCCAGCAGCTTAATGGCAGGGACCCAACAGCCCCAGCATTTT.

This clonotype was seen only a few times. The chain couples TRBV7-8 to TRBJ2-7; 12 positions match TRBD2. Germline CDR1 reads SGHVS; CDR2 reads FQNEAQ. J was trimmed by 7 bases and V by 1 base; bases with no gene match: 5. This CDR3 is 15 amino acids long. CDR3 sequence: CASSLGTSGTGEQYF. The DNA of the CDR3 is TGTGCCAGCAGCTTAGGGACTAGCGGGACAGGGGAGCAGTACTTC.

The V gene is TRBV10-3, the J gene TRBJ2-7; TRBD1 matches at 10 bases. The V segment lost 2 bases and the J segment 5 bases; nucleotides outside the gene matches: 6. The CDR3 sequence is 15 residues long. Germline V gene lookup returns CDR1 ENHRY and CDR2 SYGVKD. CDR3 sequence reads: CAISEPGTGVDEQYF. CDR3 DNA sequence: TGTGCCATCAGTGAGCCGGGGACAGGGGTTGACGAGCAGTACTTC.

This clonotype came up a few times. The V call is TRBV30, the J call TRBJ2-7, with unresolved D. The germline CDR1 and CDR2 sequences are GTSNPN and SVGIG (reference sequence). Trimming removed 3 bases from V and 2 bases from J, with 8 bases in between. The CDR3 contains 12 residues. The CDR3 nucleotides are TGTGCCTGGAGAGGTATGACCTACGAGCAGTACTTC. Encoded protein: CAWRGMTYEQYF.

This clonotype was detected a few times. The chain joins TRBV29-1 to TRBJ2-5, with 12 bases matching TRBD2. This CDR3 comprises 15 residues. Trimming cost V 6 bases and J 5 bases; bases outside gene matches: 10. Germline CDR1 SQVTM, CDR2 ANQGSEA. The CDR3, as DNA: TGCAGCGTCGCCCAGACTAGCGGGGGCGGTGAGACCCAGTACTTC. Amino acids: CSVAQTSGGGETQYF.

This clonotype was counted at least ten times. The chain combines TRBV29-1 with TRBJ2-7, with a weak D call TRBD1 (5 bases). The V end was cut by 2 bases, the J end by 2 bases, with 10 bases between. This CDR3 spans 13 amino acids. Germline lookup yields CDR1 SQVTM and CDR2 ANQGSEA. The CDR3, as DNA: TGCAGCGTTGAACGGACATTTCCCTACGAGCAGTACTTC. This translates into CSVERTFPYEQYF.